This TCR beta chain is drawn from a study of PD-1 blockade in classical Hodgkin lymphoma. Study outcomes and limitations: Diversity similar to that of newly diagnosed patients was seen at baseline in complete responders. A significant rise in TCR diversity by C4D1 was seen for CD4+ but not CD8+ cells.

The table came from immunoSEQ multiplex PCR; TCRdb's copy has only in-frame clones and leaves some out. The top ten clones hold about 18% of a sample with some 33,000 clones, around 81% of them seen once. Trimming pared 5 bases from V and 7 bases from J, leaving 9 bases between. Germline CDR1 reads LGHNA; CDR2 reads YNFKEQ. There are 13 residues in the CDR3. As for time point: cycle 4 day 1 (C4D1), after 6 weeks of nivolumab. Every patient experienced relapse after autologous stem cell transplantation, and brentuximab vedotin exposure varied. To note about this clone: Its antigen is currently unknown.

The TCR was taken from a human donor with classical Hodgkin lymphoma. The sequences come from peripheral blood mononuclear cells (PBMCs), collected before the fourth cycle of nivolumab. The rearrangement joins TRBV4-2 to TRBJ1-6; D remains unclear. This CDR3 reads CASSLVVNSPLHF. DNA of the CDR3: TGTGCCAGCAGCTTGGTCGTGAATTCACCCCTCCACTTT.